The 21 T cell receptor beta chains below were found in one sample sequenced in a study of blood T cell repertoires in COVID-19. Sequencing used immunoSEQ multiplex PCR; TCRdb keeps in-frame clones, though not all of them. Of some 250,000 clones listed, more than 75% are singletons. The specimen was PBMCs or T cells enriched from blood (not recorded which). The receptor set was obtained from a woman aged 35 to 49 with acute COVID-19.

The chain links TRBV12-3 or TRBV12-4 to TRBJ2-7; no clear D gene. Trimming left V 1 base short and J 9 bases short, with 10 bases between. This CDR3 comprises 12 residues. The CDR3 loop reads CASSLEPQPQYF. Written as DNA, the CDR3 is TGTGCCAGCAGTTTAGAGCCGCAACCGCAGTACTTC.

This rearrangement joins TRBV28 to TRBJ2-2; TRBD2 aligns across 7 bases. V shed 6 bases and J 3 bases; nucleotides not matched to a gene: 10. Looked up from germline, CDR1 is MDHEN and CDR2 is SYDVKM. The CDR3 spans 16 residues. CDR3 region: CASSKPRGVDTGELFF. CDR3 sequence (DNA): TGTGCCAGCAGCAAGCCACGGGGGGTTGACACCGGGGAGCTGTTTTTT.

The chain is built from TRBV18 and TRBJ2-1; the match to TRBD2 covers 9 bases. V trimming: 6 bases; J trimming: 7 bases; junction bases outside the gene matches: 10. CDR3 size: 15 residues. The germline V gene encodes CDR1 KGHSH and CDR2 LQKENI. The CDR3 nucleotides read TGTGCCAGCTCCCTTAGCGGGAGCCCCGGGAATGAGCAGTTCTTC. Its translation: CASSLSGSPGNEQFF.

The chain combines TRBV6-5 with TRBJ2-7, with TRBD1 matching over 8 bases. The CDR3 extends over 13 amino acids. V trimming: 7 bases; J trimming: 5 bases; junction bases outside the gene matches: 7. The V gene's germline CDR1 is MNHEY and CDR2 SVGAGI. In DNA form, the CDR3 reads TGTGCCAGCATCCAGGGGGCGCCGGACGAGCAGTACTTC. Translating gives CASIQGAPDEQYF.

The V and J genes are TRBV4-2 and TRBJ2-2; D is possibly TRBD1 (6 bases). The CDR3 runs 16 residues. Trimming removed 2 bases from V and 0 bases from J, with 10 bases in between. The germline gives CDR1 LGHNA, CDR2 YNFKEQ. DNA of the CDR3: TGTGCCAGCAGCCAAACCGGGACATCGAACACCGGGGAGCTGTTTTTT. Protein: CASSQTGTSNTGELFF.

The chain uses TRBV12-3 or TRBV12-4 and TRBJ2-5; D remains unclear. The CDR3 is 12 amino acids. V lost 6 bases to trimming and J lost 0 bases, with 5 bases between them. This CDR3 is CASRSYQETQYF. The CDR3 DNA is TGTGCCAGCAGATCCTACCAAGAGACCCAGTACTTC.

V and J are TRBV6-4 and TRBJ2-4, with D perhaps matching TRBD1 (5 bases). This CDR3 is 15 amino acids long. Trimming removed 8 bases at V and 0 bases at J, with 14 bases between. Germline V lookup: CDR1 MRHNA, CDR2 SNTAGT. The CDR3 loop is CASGSPGKAKNIQYF. The CDR3, as DNA: TGTGCCAGCGGATCCCCAGGGAAAGCCAAAAACATTCAGTACTTC.

The chain couples TRBV19 to TRBJ1-5, with D perhaps TRBD1 (6 bases). Germline V lookup: CDR1 LNHDA, CDR2 SQIVND (reference sequence). The CDR3 spans 15 residues. V dropped 2 bases and J dropped 5 bases, with 13 bases sitting between them. In DNA, the CDR3 is TGTGCCAGTAGTATATTTGCAGGGGTGGATCAGCCCCAGCATTTT. It yields the protein CASSIFAGVDQPQHF. The full variable domain, rest sourced from reference TRBV19 and TRBJ1-5, is DGGITQSPKYLFRKEGQNVTLSCEQNLNHDAMYWYRQDPGQGLRLIYYSQIVNDFQKGDIAEGYSVSREKKESFPLTVTSAQKNPTAFYLCASSIFAGVDQPQHFGDGTRLSIL.

In this sample, this clone turned up once. The CDR3 coding sequence is TGTGCTAGTGGTTTGGTACGTACAGGGTTGGATGTGTACTCTGGGGCCAACGTCCTGACTTTC. Its protein is CASGLVRTGLDVYSGANVLTF. The chain has TRBV12-5 and TRBJ2-6; maybe TRBD1 (6 bases). The CDR3 runs to 21 residues. Trimming stripped 0 bases from V and 0 bases from J, with 21 bases between. CDR1 LGHNT and CDR2 FRNRAP come from the germline V gene.

This chain links TRBV6-5 with TRBJ1-5; D unresolved. Germline loops: CDR1 MNHEY, CDR2 SVGAGI. The CDR3 spans 12 residues. V was pared by 8 bases and J by 5 bases, with 10 bases between. In nucleotides, the CDR3 is TGTGCCAGCGGGCAGTCCGATCAGCCCCAGCATTTT. Its translation: CASGQSDQPQHF.

CDR3: CATTPGQQETQYF. Here the CDR3 DNA reads TGTGCCACCACGCCGGGACAGCAAGAGACCCAGTACTTC. V usage is TRBV15 and J usage is TRBJ2-5; the match to TRBD1 covers 7 bases. Germline V gives CDR1 LNHNV, CDR2 YYDKDF (reference sequence). V was clipped by 7 bases and J by 2 bases; unmatched bases: 4. The CDR3 is made up of 13 amino acids.

The chain is built from TRBV11-2 and TRBJ2-5; 9 nucleotides align to TRBD2. Trimming removed 5 bases from V and 0 bases from J; junction bases left unmatched: 7. Per germline, CDR1 SGHAT and CDR2 FQNNGV. The CDR3 has 16 amino acids. The CDR3: CASSLSGSGYQETQYF. CDR3 sequence (DNA): TGTGCCAGCAGCCTTAGCGGGAGTGGGTACCAAGAGACCCAGTACTTC.

V and J are TRBV27 and TRBJ2-1, with unresolved D. Trimming removed 6 bases at V and 0 bases at J, with 9 bases between. The CDR3 loop spans 14 amino acids. Germline V gene data show CDR1 as MNHEY and CDR2 as SMNVEV (reference sequence). DNA for the CDR3: TGTGCCAGCAGCTATAATCCCTCCTACAATGAGCAGTTCTTC. Translated: CASSYNPSYNEQFF.

The chain joins TRBV11-3 to TRBJ2-7; 10 positions agree with TRBD1. CDR1 is SGHNT and CDR2 is YENEEA in the germline V gene. The CDR3 consists of 14 residues. The ends lost 8 bases at V and 1 base at J; junction bases unmatched: 5. The DNA for the CDR3 is TGTGCCAGCGAAGGGGACAGGGGTTCCTACGAGCAGTACTTC. This encodes CASEGDRGSYEQYF.

The CDR3 sequence: CSVEAEQGFDGYTF. In DNA, the CDR3 is TGCAGCGTTGAAGCCGAACAGGGATTCGATGGCTACACCTTC. The chain combines TRBV29-1 with TRBJ1-2, with a tentative D call TRBD1 (6 bases). CDR3 length: 14 residues. Trimming shortened V by 1 base and J by 6 bases, and 15 bases separated the two germline ends. Germline V gene lookup returns CDR1 SQVTM and CDR2 ANQGSEA.

This clone showed up just a few times. V gene TRBV7-9 combines with J gene TRBJ2-2, with 11 bases identical to TRBD1. The CDR3 consists of 16 residues. CDR1 is SEHNR, CDR2 FQNEAQ, per germline (reference sequence). With 5 bases clipped from V and 5 bases from J, the junction kept 7 bases outside the gene matches. CDR3 sequence reads: CASSGGQGAGTGELFF. The DNA for the CDR3 is TGTGCCAGCAGCGGAGGACAGGGGGCAGGAACCGGGGAGCTGTTTTTT. Full variable domain (outside the CDR3, taken from reference TRBV7-9 and TRBJ2-2): DTGVSQNPRHKITKRGQNVTFRCDPISEHNRLYWYRQTLGQGPEFLTYFQNEAQLEKSRLLSDRFSAERPKGSFSTLEIQRTEQGDSAMYLCASSGGQGAGTGELFFGEGSRLTVL.

This clone was counted a few times. The CDR3 DNA reads TGTGCCAGCAGGAGGGACAGGATCACAGATACGCAGTATTTT. It codes for CASRRDRITDTQYF. This chain links TRBV2 with TRBJ2-3; 8 nucleotides match TRBD1. This CDR3 region has 14 residues. CDR1 is SNHLY, CDR2 FYNNEI, per germline. The V and J ends lost 6 bases and 2 bases, in that order; junction bases with no gene match: 4.

This chain connects TRBV28 to TRBJ1-3; D gene uncertain. The V and J ends lost 2 bases and 2 bases respectively, with 4 bases between them. The CDR3 totals 13 residues. Per the germline V gene, CDR1 is MDHEN and CDR2 is SYDVKM. The CDR3, as DNA: TGTGCCAGCAGTTTAGTTACTGGAAACACCATATATTTT. Its translation: CASSLVTGNTIYF.

The chain recombines TRBV12-5 with TRBJ2-7, with D tentatively TRBD2 (6 bases). The V and J ends lost 0 bases and 0 bases respectively, with 18 bases between them. This CDR3 region has 18 residues. Germline V CDR1 and CDR2: LGHNT, FRNRAP. This CDR3 is CASGLVPLSGSLSYEQYF. The CDR3 DNA reads TGTGCTAGTGGTTTGGTACCGTTGTCCGGGAGCCTCTCCTACGAGCAGTACTTC.

This clone has just one count. The gene calls are TRBV19 and TRBJ1-5; weak D call: TRBD1 (5 bases). CDR1 and CDR2 (germline): LNHDA, SQIVND (reference sequence). V gave up 4 bases and J gave up 1 base, with 14 bases separating them. The CDR3 totals 16 residues. DNA for the CDR3: TGTGCCAGTAGTAAGCTGCCGGGGGTGAGCAATCAGCCCCAGCATTTT. This gives the protein CASSKLPGVSNQPQHF.

The genes are TRBV19 and TRBJ1-5; the D is unclear. The CDR3 is made up of 14 amino acids. Looked up from germline, CDR1 is LNHDA and CDR2 is SQIVND (reference sequence). The germline V and J ends were trimmed by 5 bases and 0 bases, with 8 bases remaining between them. CDR3 sequence: CASSARSSNQPQHF. The CDR3 DNA follows: TGTGCCAGTAGTGCACGGAGTAGCAATCAGCCCCAGCATTTT.